The rows below give T cell receptor beta chains drawn from one sample of a study of control samples from healthy donors and cancer patients. Sequencing used immunoSEQ multiplex PCR; TCRdb keeps in-frame clones, though not all of them. This sample yields about 12,000 clones, of which roughly 93% are seen a single time; 13% to 15% belongs to the top ten. Sequenced input: PBMCs. The source of these receptors is a man aged 80 or over with lung cancer. CDR3s include the opening cysteine and the closing phenylalanine or tryptophan. The D gene is left open where the match is weak. Clone size is not always given. Where it is, it says once, few, many or a class for expanded clones.

TRBV4-2,-,TRBJ1-2,15,-,TGTGCCAGCAGCCCTGACCTACTTTTTAACTATGGCTACACCTTC,CASSPDLLFNYGYTF
TRBV7-9,-,TRBJ2-5,13,-,TGTGCCAGCAGCCTACAGGCCCAAGAGACCCAGTACTTC,CASSLQAQETQYF
TRBV2,-,TRBJ1-5,15,TRBD1,TGTGCCAGCAGTCGGGGACAGTCGGGCGAGTCCCCCCAGCATTTT,CASSRGQSGESPQHF
TRBV18,-,TRBJ2-1,17,TRBD1,TGTGCCAGCTCACCTCCAACAGGGGGCCTCTCCTACAATGAGCAGTTCTTC,CASSPPTGGLSYNEQFF
TRBV18,-,TRBJ1-5,14,TRBD1,TGTGCCAGCTCACCCTCCCGACAGGGAAAGCCCCAGCATTTT,CASSPSRQGKPQHF
TRBV5-6,-,TRBJ1-2,14,-,TGTGCTAGCTCTAGAGGGCGAACCAACTATGGCTACACCTTC,CASSRGRTNYGYTF
TRBV6-2/TRBV6-3,-,TRBJ1-2,14,TRBD1,TGTGCCAGCAACCCAGACAGGGATAACTATGGCTACACCTTC,CASNPDRDNYGYTF
TRBV27,-,TRBJ2-7,12,TRBD1,TGTGCCAGCAGCCAGACAGGGGGCGTGCAGTACTTC,CASSQTGGVQYF
TRBV7-2,once,TRBJ1-1,16,-,TGTGCCAGCAGCTTAGGTGGAGGGGGATTACCCACTGAAGCTTTCTTT,CASSLGGGGLPTEAFF
TRBV20-1,-,TRBJ2-5,11,-,TGCAGTGGGCTAAATCAAGAGACCCAGTACTTC,CSGLNQETQYF
TRBV10-2,-,TRBJ1-1,14,TRBD1,TGCGCCAGCAGTGGGGACAGGGGAAACACTGAAGCTTTCTTT,CASSGDRGNTEAFF
TRBV14,-,TRBJ2-5,13,-,TGTGCCAGCAGCCAAAACGGTAAAGAGACCCAGTACTTC,CASSQNGKETQYF
TRBV28,-,TRBJ1-5,12,-,TGTGCCAGCAGCACGACAGACCAGCCCCAGCATTTT,CASSTTDQPQHF
TRBV6-2/TRBV6-3,-,TRBJ1-2,14,TRBD1,TGTGCCACCACCCCCCCCGGGACAGGGGACGGCTACACCTTC,CATTPPGTGDGYTF
TRBV19,-,TRBJ2-5,13,-,TGTGCCAGTAGTCAAGGGAGTAGGGAGACCCAGTACTTC,CASSQGSRETQYF
TRBV5-6,-,TRBJ1-2,16,-,TGTGCCAGCAGCTCATCGAGAGGGGACCTTATGAGGGGCTACACCTTC,CASSSSRGDLMRGYTF
TRBV19,-,TRBJ2-1,14,TRBD2,TGTGCCAGTACCCTGAGCGGGGCTTACAATGAGCAGTTCTTC,CASTLSGAYNEQFF
TRBV4-3,-,TRBJ1-2,13,-,TGCGCCAGCAGCCAAGATTCAAGCTATGGCTACACCTTC,CASSQDSSYGYTF
TRBV6-5,-,TRBJ1-1,15,-,TGTGCCAGCAGTTACCCGTGGGACCTGAACACTGAAGCTTTCTTT,CASSYPWDLNTEAFF
TRBV5-1,-,TRBJ2-3,17,TRBD1,TGCGCCAGCAGCGCACCGGGACAGTGGCTCAGAGCAGATACGCAGTATTTT,CASSAPGQWLRADTQYF